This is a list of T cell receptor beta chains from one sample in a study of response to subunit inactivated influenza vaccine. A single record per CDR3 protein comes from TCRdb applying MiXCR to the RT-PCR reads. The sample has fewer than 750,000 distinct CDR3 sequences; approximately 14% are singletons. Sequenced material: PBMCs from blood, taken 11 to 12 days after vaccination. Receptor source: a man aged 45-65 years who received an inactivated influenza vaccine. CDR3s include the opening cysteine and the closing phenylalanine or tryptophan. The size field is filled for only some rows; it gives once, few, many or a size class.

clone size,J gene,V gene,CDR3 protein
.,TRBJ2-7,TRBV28,CASSMSGGRSAYEQYF
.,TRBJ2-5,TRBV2,CASSPQGYQETQYF
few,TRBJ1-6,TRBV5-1,CASSLVRDSLNSPLHF
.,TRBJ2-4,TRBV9,CASSVGAGLDRDIQYF
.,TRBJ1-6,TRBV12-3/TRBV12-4,CASSRTGSSPLHF
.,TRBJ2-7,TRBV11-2,CASSWSGEQYF
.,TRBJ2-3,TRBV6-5,CASSYSYPGTNTDTQYF
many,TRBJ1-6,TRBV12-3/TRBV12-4,CASSLGQGNSPLHF
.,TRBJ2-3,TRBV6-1,CASSPMGGSSDTQYF
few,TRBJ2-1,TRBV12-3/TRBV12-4,CASSLAFRGHEQFF
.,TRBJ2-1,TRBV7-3,CASSLGGGRAGNEQFF
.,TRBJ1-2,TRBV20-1,CSARTGSVSYGYTF
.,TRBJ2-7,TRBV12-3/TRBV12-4,CASSPRTGLSYEQYF
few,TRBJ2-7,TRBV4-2,CASSQVGHSILYEQYF
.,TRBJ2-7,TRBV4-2,CASSQTGTGVYEQYF
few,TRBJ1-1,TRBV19,CASSIVGGTEAFF
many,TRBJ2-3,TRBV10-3,CAISDTTDTQYF
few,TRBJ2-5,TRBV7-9,CASSPGLAVTQETQYF
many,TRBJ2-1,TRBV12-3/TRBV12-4,CASSLAMDREQFF
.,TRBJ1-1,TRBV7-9,CASSPRDSMNTEAFF
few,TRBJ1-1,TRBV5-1,CASSFYRGPAEAFF
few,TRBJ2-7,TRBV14,CASSQWAGQEQYF
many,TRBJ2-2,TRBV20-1,CSAKNRGRAGELFF
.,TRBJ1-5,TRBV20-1,CSARRQGANNQPQHF
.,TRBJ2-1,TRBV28,CASINPGGANSYNEQFF
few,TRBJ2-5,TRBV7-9,CASSFGAGGFQETQYF
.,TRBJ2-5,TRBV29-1,CSVAGQGQAGAQYF
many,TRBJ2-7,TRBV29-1,CSVAITQGYEQYF
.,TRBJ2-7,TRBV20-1,CSASKPTSGGGPYEQYF
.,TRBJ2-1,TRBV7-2,CASREGLAGYNEQFF
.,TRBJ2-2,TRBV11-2,CASSPRLSGELFF
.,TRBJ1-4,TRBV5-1,CASSWGRGRDEKLFF
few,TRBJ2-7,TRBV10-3,CAISRQGEGEQYF
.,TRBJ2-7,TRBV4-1,CASSDETQVYEQYF
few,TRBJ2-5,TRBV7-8,CASSLLGTLAETQYF
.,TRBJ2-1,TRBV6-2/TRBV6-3,CASREGFTGYAYNEQFF
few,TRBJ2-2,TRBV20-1,CSASWVGTANTGELFF
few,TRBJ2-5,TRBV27,CASSSRTSGRVWETQYF
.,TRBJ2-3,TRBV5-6,CASSSYGGTDTQYF
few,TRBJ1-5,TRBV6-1,CASRGQGFSNQPQHF
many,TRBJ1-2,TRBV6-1,CASSPTVLGTGYFYGYTF
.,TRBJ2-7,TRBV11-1,CASSLDQTYEQYF
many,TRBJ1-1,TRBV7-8,CASRKRQGQGNTEAFF
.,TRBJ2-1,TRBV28,CASSLGLSTYNEQFF
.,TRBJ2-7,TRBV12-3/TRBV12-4,CASRGTGESEQYF
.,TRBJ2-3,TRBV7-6,CASSPQAGGDTQYF
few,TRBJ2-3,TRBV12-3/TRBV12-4,CASSRRDPDTQYF
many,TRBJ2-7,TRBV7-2,CASSFAGISYEQYF
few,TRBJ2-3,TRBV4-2,CASSRATGDTQYF
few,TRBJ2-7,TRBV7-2,CASSLAVSGRGMEQYF